These 9 T cell receptor beta chains were all obtained from the same sample, sequenced in a study of cytomegalovirus exposure and HLA in healthy donors (dated by TCRdb to the late 2010s). Library preparation employed the immunoSEQ multiplex PCR assay. A mixture of 60 forward primers for TCR Vbeta segments and 13 reverse primers for TCR Jbeta segments was used in the multiplex PCR. TCRdb limited this immuneACCESS table to in-frame rearrangements with V and J called. A share of clones is missing; checked studies link under half to unresolved V genes, and the rest is unexplained. The sample yields about 150,000 clones; 75% to 90% were counted once. The top ten clones comprise approximately 2% of the sample. The sequenced sample was PBMCs. The receptors come from a woman aged 18-29 years in good health and CMV-seronegative.

The CDR3 protein is CASTPRQPNEKLFF. The DNA for the CDR3 is TGTGCCAGCACCCCGCGGCAGCCTAATGAAAAACTGTTTTTT. The rearrangement joins TRBV28 to TRBJ1-4; D ambiguous. V was cut by 7 bases and J by 3 bases, with 12 bases left in between. Germline-derived CDR1 and CDR2 are MDHEN and SYDVKM. The CDR3 is 14 amino acids.

V usage is TRBV7-2 and J usage is TRBJ2-7; maybe TRBD2 (7 bases). The germline V gene encodes CDR1 SGHTA and CDR2 FQGNSA. CDR3 length: 15 amino acids. V lost 0 bases to trimming and J lost 5 bases, with 14 bases between them. CDR3 DNA sequence: TGTGCCAGCAGCTTAGCGGGGGGGCTGGTGAACGAGCAGTACTTC. The encoded protein is CASSLAGGLVNEQYF.

The gene calls are TRBV5-1 and TRBJ2-7, with D uncertain. The CDR3 extends over 12 amino acids. Trimming pared 7 bases from V and 2 bases from J, leaving 10 bases between. Germline V gene sequence: CDR1 SGHRS, CDR2 YFSETQ. The CDR3 protein is CASGTGAYEQYF. The CDR3 DNA reads as TGCGCCAGCGGTACGGGTGCCTACGAGCAGTACTTC.

J is TRBJ1-2 and V is TRBV28; 10 positions match TRBD1. The CDR3 is made up of 14 amino acids. In germline, CDR1 is MDHEN, CDR2 SYDVKM. V was pared by 5 bases and J by 8 bases, with 8 bases of the junction left unmatched. The CDR3: CASSPGQGGGGYTF. As DNA, the CDR3 is TGTGCCAGCAGTCCCGGACAGGGGGGGGGAGGCTACACCTTC.

The V and J genes are TRBV7-2 and TRBJ2-3; D possibly corresponds to TRBD2 (6 bases). Germline-derived CDR1 and CDR2 are SGHTA and FQGNSA. Trimming stripped 1 base from V and 2 bases from J, with 19 bases between. This CDR3 has 18 amino acids. CDR3 DNA sequence: TGTGCCAGCAGCTTAGAGGGTCCTTGGGGCGGGATCACAGATACGCAGTATTTT. Protein sequence: CASSLEGPWGGITDTQYF.

V gene TRBV7-9 combines with J gene TRBJ2-5, with TRBD2 matching over 8 bases. With V trimmed by 4 bases and J by 4 bases, 5 bases remained unmatched. Germline assignment: CDR1 SEHNR and CDR2 FQNEAQ (reference sequence). The length of the CDR3 is 14 residues. The chain's CDR3 is CASSSPGTRETQYF. In nucleotides, the CDR3 is TGTGCCAGCAGCTCGCCCGGGACTAGAGAGACCCAGTACTTC.

The chain combines TRBV27 with TRBJ1-2, with 7 bases matching TRBD1. CDR1 is MNHEY and CDR2 is SMNVEV in the germline V gene (reference sequence). The CDR3 length is 14 residues. With V trimmed by 4 bases and J by 7 bases, 9 bases remained unmatched. In DNA, the CDR3 is TGTGCCAGCAGTTCGGCAGGGGGTGGACCTGGCTACACCTTC. Its protein product is CASSSAGGGPGYTF.

The V call is TRBV28, the J call TRBJ1-4, with D possibly TRBD1 on 6 matching bases. The CDR3 covers 14 residues. Germline assignment: CDR1 MDHEN and CDR2 SYDVKM. Trimming shortened V by 1 base and J by 12 bases, and 15 bases separated the two germline ends. The CDR3 region has the DNA TGTGCCAGCAGTTTATCCACAGGGAGAGGGGAACTGTTTTTT. Amino acids: CASSLSTGRGELFF.

The gene calls are TRBV27 and TRBJ2-3; 8 positions match TRBD2. V was clipped by 5 bases and J by 0 bases; unmatched bases: 10. Germline values: CDR1 MNHEY, CDR2 SMNVEV (reference sequence). This CDR3 comprises 17 residues. The CDR3 here is CASSRTGTRSSTDTQYF. DNA for the CDR3: TGTGCCAGCAGTCGAACCGGGACTAGGTCTAGCACAGATACGCAGTATTTT.